The rows below give T cell receptor beta chains drawn from one sample of a study of early T cells in non-severe SARS-CoV-2 infection. Each CDR3 protein gets one entry after TCRdb re-called the 5' RACE reads with MiXCR. The table records tens of thousands of distinct CDR3 sequences, around 5.6% of them present only once. Sample: whole blood. The receptors shown here come from an adult who was a healthcare worker with PCR-confirmed SARS-CoV-2 infection or an uninfected control (not recorded which). Both conserved end residues are part of each CDR3. A D gene is named only where the DNA matches it firmly. Not all rows give a size; the values are once, few, many and, for expanded clones, a class.

j_gene | d_gene | abundance | v_gene | CDR3nt | CDR3aa
TRBJ1-6 | TRBD1 | few | TRBV6-6 | TGTGCCAGCAGTTACCGAGGGACAGGAAATTCACCCCTCCACTTT | CASSYRGTGNSPLHF
TRBJ2-1 | - | few | TRBV7-8 | TGTGCCAGCAGCTCTCGACTAGGGGAGCGGAATGAGCAGTTCTTC | CASSSRLGERNEQFF
TRBJ2-1 | TRBD2 | - | TRBV6-2/TRBV6-3 | TGTGCCAGCAGTTACCCGCAAAGACTAGCGCGGAATGAGCAGTTCTTC | CASSYPQRLARNEQFF
TRBJ1-4 | TRBD1 | - | TRBV5-1 | TGCGCCAGCAGCCGGACAGGGGAAGCGGCTAATGAAAAACTGTTTTTT | CASSRTGEAANEKLFF
TRBJ2-1 | TRBD2 | many | TRBV19 | TGTGCCAGTAGCCCAGGACCCGGGACTAGCGGGAGTAGGCAGTTCTTC | CASSPGPGTSGSRQFF
TRBJ2-5 | - | few | TRBV12-3/TRBV12-4 | TGTGCCAGCAGTGTCGCCCTCGGACGCCGAGAGACCCAGTACTTC | CASSVALGRRETQYF
TRBJ2-7 | - | many | TRBV28 | TGTGCCAGCACCCTCCCGGGCGAAGGTAGAAGCGAGCAGTACTTC | CASTLPGEGRSEQYF
TRBJ2-1 | TRBD2 | few | TRBV14 | TGTGCCAGCAGCCTCCGTCTAGCGGGCTATGAGCAGTTCTTC | CASSLRLAGYEQFF
TRBJ2-6 | TRBD1 | few | TRBV7-2 | TGTGCCAGCAGCTTGGGGACAGGGATCTCTGGGGCCAACGTCCTGACTTTC | CASSLGTGISGANVLTF
TRBJ2-3 | TRBD2 | few | TRBV9 | TGTGCCAGCAGCCTTAGGACTAGCGTCCTCGCAGATACGCAGTATTTT | CASSLRTSVLADTQYF
TRBJ2-7 | TRBD1 | many | TRBV6-5 | TGTGCCAGCCGCCGGACAGGGGGGGACGAGCAGTACTTC | CASRRTGGDEQYF
TRBJ2-7 | TRBD1 | - | TRBV7-8 | TGTGCCAGCAGCTTCGCAGGGGGCGATTTGATAGACGAGCAGTACTTC | CASSFAGGDLIDEQYF
TRBJ2-3 | - | few | TRBV30 | TGTGCCTGGAGTGGCCAGGGGGGACCCACAGATACGCAGTATTTT | CAWSGQGGPTDTQYF
TRBJ2-1 | TRBD2 | - | TRBV6-1 | TGTGCCAGCAGTGTCTTTAGCGGGAACAATGAGCAGTTCTTC | CASSVFSGNNEQFF
TRBJ2-1 | TRBD1 | few | TRBV20-1 | TGCAGTGCGGGACAGGGGACAGGTATTCGCAATGAGCAGTTCTTC | CSAGQGTGIRNEQFF
TRBJ1-3 | - | - | TRBV7-2 | TGTGCCAGCAGCCAAGACGTACAGTCCAACAACCACTCTGGAAACACCATATATTTT | CASSQDVQSNNHSGNTIYF
TRBJ1-6 | - | - | TRBV20-1 | TGCAGTGTTACGGGAGGTTCACCCCTCCACTTT | CSVTGGSPLHF
TRBJ1-1 | - | - | TRBV11-1 | TGTGCCAGCACCCCCCAGGGGCGGAACACTGAAGCTTTCTTT | CASTPQGRNTEAFF
TRBJ1-5 | - | - | TRBV7-9 | TGTGCCAGTGGACGGAACAATCAGCCCCAGCATTTT | CASGRNNQPQHF
TRBJ2-2 | TRBD1 | - | TRBV4-3 | TGCGCCAGCAGCGTGGGACAGGGGGCGACCGGGGAGCTGTTTTTT | CASSVGQGATGELFF
TRBJ2-2 | TRBD1 | many | TRBV30 | TGTGCCTGGAGTGCCATACAGGGGGCTGGCGGCACCGGGGAGCTGTTTTTT | CAWSAIQGAGGTGELFF
TRBJ2-1 | - | many | TRBV4-3 | TGCGCCAGCAGCCAAGATCTAGGGGTAGGGACACTATACAATGAGCAGTTCTTC | CASSQDLGVGTLYNEQFF
TRBJ1-4 | - | many | TRBV4-1 | TGCGCCAGCAGCAACCGGGACACTGCAACTAATGAAAAACTGTTTTTT | CASSNRDTATNEKLFF
TRBJ2-2 | TRBD2 | few | TRBV19 | TGTGCCAGTAGTATTGGTGTCCGGGGAGGGACCGGGGAGCTGTTTTTT | CASSIGVRGGTGELFF
TRBJ2-7 | TRBD2 | few | TRBV6-2/TRBV6-3 | TGTGCCAGCAGTCCGTGGACTAGCGGGAGTGAGCAGTACTTC | CASSPWTSGSEQYF
TRBJ1-6 | TRBD1 | many | TRBV6-6 | TGTGCCAGCAGTTCGGGACAGGGAGGTAATTCACCCCTCCACTTT | CASSSGQGGNSPLHF
TRBJ2-7 | - | - | TRBV19 | TGTGCCTCCGCCGGGAAAGCAACAGAGCAGTACTTC | CASAGKATEQYF